The source of this T cell receptor beta chain is a study of OX40 agonist ivuxolimab in advanced cancers. Only in-frame clones appear in the TCRdb table, and some are missing; sequencing was by immunoSEQ multiplex PCR. The data contain tens of thousands of clones, under 95% of them seen just once; the ten biggest clones take up around 0.51%. Per the germline V gene, CDR1 is SGHNT and CDR2 is YYREEE (reference sequence). V lost 2 bases and J 2 bases, leaving 8 bases between the germline ends. The CDR3 sequence is 14 residues long. The clonotype comes from an adult with an advanced solid tumor such as melanoma, head and neck, liver or kidney cancer. The chain joins TRBV5-4 to TRBJ1-5; a possible D gene is TRBD1 (6 bases). The starting material was CD4+ or CD8+ T cells sorted from blood, obtained in a trial of the OX40 agonist ivuxolimab. In nucleotides, the CDR3 is TGTGCCAGCAGCTTACAGGGACGCAATCAGCCCCAGCATTTT. Amino acid sequence: CASSLQGRNQPQHF. Together with reference TRBV5-4 and TRBJ1-5, the CDR3 gives the full variable domain: ETGVTQSPTHLIKTRGQQVTLRCSSQSGHNTVSWYQQALGQGPQFIFQYYREEENGRGNFPPRFSGLQFPNYSSELNVNALELDDSALYLCASSLQGRNQPQHFGDGTRLSIL.